One sample yielded the 20 T cell receptor beta chains listed below, sequenced in a study of regulatory T cells in long-lasting Graves disease. The TCR beta library used iRepertoire HTBI primers with Arm-PCR amplification of CDR3. TCRdb used MiXCR to reprocess the multiplex PCR reads, holding one entry per CDR3 protein. The data show roughly 500,000 distinct CDR3 sequences, approximately 22% seen once. Described time point: persistent/refractory GD, antithyroid drugs over 5 years with positive TRAb. PBMC-extracted RNA yielded the TCR library. The specimen was peripheral blood mononuclear cells (PBMCs), collected when the disease was refractory, from a patient treated with antithyroid drugs. These receptors were collected from a female donor with Graves disease.

The chain couples TRBV5-1 to TRBJ1-2, with a weak D call TRBD1 (5 bases). This CDR3 spans 12 amino acids. Trimming cost V 7 bases and J 6 bases, with 13 bases left between them. Germline values: CDR1 SGHRS, CDR2 YFSETQ. CDR3 protein: CASRSGGDGYTF. As DNA, the CDR3 is TGCGCCAGCCGTTCCGGGGGGGATGGCTACACCTTC.

This clonotype was recorded many times. The V call is TRBV6-1, the J call TRBJ1-2, with D unclear. The CDR3 is made up of 13 amino acids. V gave up 5 bases and J gave up 8 bases, with 15 bases separating them. CDR1 MNHNS and CDR2 SASEGT come from the germline V gene. The CDR3 region has the DNA TGTGCCAGCAGTCGGGCTCTACAACAGGGCTACACCTTC. Protein product: CASSRALQQGYTF.

This clonotype has just a few counts. The CDR3 protein is CAWSRGRLYEQYF. The CDR3 coding sequence is TGTGCCTGGAGCAGGGGGCGCTTGTACGAGCAGTACTTC. V and J are TRBV30 and TRBJ2-7; 8 nucleotides line up with TRBD1. V shed 3 bases and J 4 bases; nucleotides not matched to a gene: 5. This CDR3 contains 13 residues. Germline CDR1 reads GTSNPN; CDR2 reads SVGIG (reference sequence).

The chain has TRBV5-1 and TRBJ2-7, with 8 bases aligning to TRBD2. Per germline, CDR1 SGHRS and CDR2 YFSETQ. CDR3 length: 15 amino acids. Unmatched junction bases numbered 5, after V lost 0 bases and J lost 3 bases. This CDR3 is CASSLAPGGNYEQYF. Here the CDR3 DNA reads TGCGCCAGCAGCTTGGCTCCGGGAGGGAACTACGAGCAGTACTTC. The complete variable domain, with remaining parts taken from reference TRBV5-1 and TRBJ2-7, reads KAGVTQTPRYLIKTRGQQVTLSCSPISGHRSVSWYQQTPGQGLQFLFEYFSETQRNKGNFPGRFSGRQFSNSRSEMNVSTLELGDSALYLCASSLAPGGNYEQYFGPGTRLTVT.

Points on this clonotype: Germline and junction disagree at one end, which may indicate a read error. The V and J genes are TRBV7-7 and TRBJ2-5; 12 nucleotides line up with TRBD2. The J call is uncertain, as TRBJ2-1 better fits the DNA end. In germline, CDR1 is SSHAT, CDR2 FNYEAQ (reference sequence). CDR3 length: 15 amino acids. This CDR3 is CASSLGLAGINEQFF. The CDR3 DNA reads as TGTGCTAGCAGCTTGGGACTAGCGGGTATCAATGAGCAGTTCTTC.

The J gene is TRBJ1-1, the V gene TRBV4-3; D not resolved. Trimming stripped 7 bases from V and 0 bases from J, with 12 bases between. CDR1 and CDR2 (germline): LGHNA, YSLEER. CDR3 length equals 14 residues. The CDR3 is CASTPGSMNTEAFF. The DNA for the CDR3 is TGCGCCAGCACCCCGGGATCCATGAACACTGAAGCTTTCTTT.

The chain links TRBV7-2 to TRBJ2-4, with D possibly matching TRBD1 (5 bases). Matching the DNA end better, TRBJ1-2 makes the J call doubtful. Germline assignment: CDR1 SGHTA and CDR2 FQGNSA. The CDR3 length is 17 residues. This chain's CDR3 is CASSLGGGGSALRGYTF. CDR3 nucleotide sequence: TGTGCCAGCAGCTTAGGGGGGGGGGGATCGGCCCTTCGAGGCTACACCTTC.

The chain recombines TRBV12-3 or TRBV12-4 with TRBJ2-2; D is unclear. CDR3 size: 15 residues. V lost 5 bases and J lost 4, with 14 bases in between. CDR3 protein: CASSGTGLVTGELFF. The CDR3 DNA reads as TGTGCCAGCAGTGGAACGGGTCTTGTCACCGGGGAGCTGTTTTTT.

V is TRBV10-3 and J is TRBJ2-2; 8 bases match TRBD1. J gave up 7 bases and V 8 bases, and 6 bases lay outside the gene matches. Germline V CDR1 and CDR2: ENHRY, SYGVKD. The length of the CDR3 is 13 residues. The CDR3 nucleotides are TGTGCCATCGGGACAGGCACGAGCGGGGAGCTGTTTTTT. Translation gives CAIGTGTSGELFF.

The rearrangement uses TRBV2 and TRBJ1-2; 8 bases fit TRBD1. The CDR3 has 14 residues. Germline loops: CDR1 SNHLY, CDR2 FYNNEI. V shed 7 bases, J shed 4 bases, and the junction held 8 bases outside the gene matches. The CDR3 DNA is TGTGCCAGCACCCAGGGGGCCGCGTCCTATGGCTACACCTTC. Residues: CASTQGAASYGYTF.

This clonotype was detected only a few times. The CDR3 protein is CASSLIVLGSGNSYEQYF. CDR3 nucleotides: TGCGCCAGCAGCTTAATTGTTTTAGGGAGCGGCAACTCCTACGAGCAGTACTTC. The chain has TRBV5-1 and TRBJ2-7, with D possibly matching TRBD2 (5 bases). This CDR3 region has 18 residues. V was cut by 2 bases and J by 0 bases, with 21 bases left in between. Germline V gives CDR1 SGHRS, CDR2 YFSETQ.

This clonotype has ten or more counts. The chain uses TRBV28 and TRBJ2-7, with a possible D match to TRBD1 (5 bases). V lost 5 bases and J lost 3, with 14 bases in between. The germline CDR1 and CDR2 sequences are MDHEN and SYDVKM. This CDR3 comprises 14 residues. In nucleotides, the CDR3 is TGTGCCAGCAGTCCCAAGGGCAGGGACTACGAGCAGTACTTC. Translated: CASSPKGRDYEQYF. Looking up the rest from reference TRBV28 and TRBJ2-7 gives the full variable domain: DVKVTQSSRYLVKRTGEKVFLECVQDMDHENMFWYRQDPGLGLRLIYFSYDVKMKEKGDIPEGYSVSREKKERFSLILESASTNQTSMYLCASSPKGRDYEQYFGPGTRLTVT.

The sample holds a few counts of this clonotype. The junction and the germline gene differ at one end; a read error may be behind it. This chain joins TRBV28 and TRBJ1-5; D is unclear. CDR3 size: 14 residues. Germline assignment: CDR1 MDHEN and CDR2 SYDVKM. The CDR3 DNA is TGTGCCAGCACTCCGGCAGGCGCCAATCAGCCCCAGCAATTT. Protein sequence: CASTPAGANQPQQF.

V and J are TRBV29-1 and TRBJ1-2; TRBD1 matches 7 bases. CDR1 is SQVTM, CDR2 ANQGSEA, per germline. V lost 3 bases, J lost 8 bases, and 6 bases stayed unmatched. The CDR3 extends over 12 amino acids. The chain's CDR3 is CSVEDRLNGYTF. The CDR3 coding sequence is TGCAGCGTTGAGGACAGGCTGAACGGCTACACCTTC. The variable domain in full, with the rest retrieved from reference TRBV29-1 and TRBJ1-2, is SAVISQKPSRDICQRGTSLTIQCQVDSQVTMMFWYRQQPGQSLTLIATANQGSEATYESGFVIDKFPISRPNLTFSTLTVSNMSPEDSSIYLCSVEDRLNGYTFGSGTRLTVV.

Ten or more counts support this clonotype. The J gene is TRBJ2-2, the V gene TRBV6-2 or TRBV6-3; D ambiguous. Per the germline V gene, CDR1 is MNHEY and CDR2 is SVGEGT. The CDR3 has 16 residues. Trimming took off 0 bases at V and 5 bases at J, with 13 bases between the two ends. The CDR3 DNA follows: TGTGCCAGCAGTTACTCGAATAGCCCCCGGACCGGGGAGCTGTTTTTT. Translated: CASSYSNSPRTGELFF.

This clonotype was observed at least ten times. V is TRBV3-1 and J is TRBJ2-7, with no clear D. This CDR3 has 14 amino acids. Germline CDR1 is LGHDT and CDR2 is YNNKEL (reference sequence). V was cut by 4 bases and J by 5 bases, with 15 bases left in between. This chain's CDR3 is CASSPLGTEDEQYF. In DNA form, the CDR3 reads TGTGCCAGCAGCCCCCTGGGTACTGAGGACGAGCAGTACTTC.

The table lists this clonotype with a few counts. V gene TRBV5-4 combines with J gene TRBJ2-5; 8 bases map to TRBD2. J was trimmed by 3 bases and V by 0 bases; bases with no gene match: 4. Per germline, CDR1 SGHNT and CDR2 YYREEE (reference sequence). This CDR3 has 15 amino acids. The CDR3 spells CASSLEGTRKETQYF. The CDR3 DNA sequence: TGTGCCAGCAGCTTGGAAGGGACTAGGAAAGAGACCCAGTACTTC.

V and J are TRBV7-8 and TRBJ2-3, with D perhaps TRBD2 (5 bases). With 5 bases removed from V and 4 bases from J, the gap between germline ends came to 22 bases. CDR1 and CDR2 from the germline V gene are SGHVS and FQNEAQ. The CDR3 sequence is 17 residues long. CDR3 nucleotides: TGTGCCAGCAGCCGCAATAGGTTGGGGAGTTGGGCAGATACGCAGTATTTT. It codes for CASSRNRLGSWADTQYF.

This clonotype was seen at least ten times. This chain links TRBV11-2 with TRBJ2-5; 14 nucleotides line up with TRBD2. With 4 bases clipped from V and 5 bases from J, the junction kept 6 bases outside the gene matches. The CDR3 loop spans 16 amino acids. The germline gives CDR1 SGHAT, CDR2 FQNNGV. CDR3 DNA sequence: TGTGCCAGCAGCTCGACTAGCGGGGGGGCGGGGGAGACCCAGTACTTC. Translation: CASSSTSGGAGETQYF.

As to this clonotype: A read error may explain this, as a much larger clone is one base away. The CDR3 ends on some other residue instead of the conserved phenylalanine or tryptophan, so this is likely a read error. V gene TRBV29-1 combines with J gene TRBJ1-2, with TRBD1 matching over 8 bases. Unmatched junction bases numbered 7, after V lost 5 bases and J lost 2 bases. Germline V gene data show CDR1 as SQVTM and CDR2 as ANQGSEA. CDR3 length equals 14 residues. The CDR3 here is CSVPSDRGNYGYTS. CDR3 nucleotides: TGCAGCGTTCCTTCAGACAGGGGCAACTATGGCTACACCTCC.